This T cell receptor (beta chain) was captured in a study of regulatory T cells in long-lasting Graves disease. The time point is: persistent/refractory GD, antithyroid drugs over 5 years with positive TRAb. PBMCs provided the RNA from which the TCR library was made. Peripheral blood, about 9 milliliters of it, was drawn into EDTA tubes. Germline CDR1 reads SNHLY; CDR2 reads FYNNEI. V gave up 4 bases and J gave up 4 bases, with 14 bases separating them. CDR3 size: 14 residues. Through Arm-PCR of CDR3 regions and iRepertoire HTBI primers, TCR beta libraries were built. TCRdb reprocessed the multiplex PCR reads with MiXCR, giving one entry per CDR3 protein. The table shows about 470,000 distinct CDR3 sequences, with around 20% occurring only once. This clonotype was found many times. Its antigen is as yet unknown. Points from the study as a whole: Clonotypes that were public and shared totalled roughly 3,000 in persistent patients versus roughly 1,000 in new patients.

The source was peripheral blood mononuclear cells (PBMCs), collected when the disease was refractory, from a patient treated with antithyroid drugs. V is TRBV2 and J is TRBJ2-7; D might be TRBD1 or TRBD2, each matching 6 bases. This TCR came from a female donor with Graves disease. CDR3 residues: CASSAHRRGYEQYF. CDR3 in DNA: TGTGCCAGCAGTGCCCATAGGAGGGGGTACGAGCAGTACTTC.